This T cell receptor beta chain was captured in a study of T cell responses to AZD1222 COVID-19 vaccine. About the research overall: Second-dose intervals of approximately 4 or approximately 12 weeks were pooled.

This CDR3 contains 16 residues. Germline V CDR1 and CDR2: SGHAT, FQNNGV. V shed 5 bases and J shed 0 bases, with 14 bases lying between them. Clones were read by immunoSEQ multiplex PCR, and TCRdb kept only the in-frame ones, dropping some. The data show about 120,000 clones, around 87% seen once. Broader study findings: Baseline seropositivity occurred in only a handful of AZD1222 recipients. Clonal diversity may have been underestimated in mostly white British donors. Variant regions that are unmutated are reportedly the target of nearly half of spike-specific TCRs.

Details on this clone: Its antigen is as yet unknown.

The material sequenced was peripheral blood, taken on day 0 of AZD1222 vaccination. The sequence was obtained from an adult in good health. The chain joins TRBV11-2 to TRBJ1-5; D is possibly TRBD1 (5 bases). In DNA form, the CDR3 reads TGTGCCAGCAGCCGCTCGGGCGGGGGTAGCAATCAGCCCCAGCATTTT. Translation gives CASSRSGGGSNQPQHF.